Below are 17 T cell receptor beta chains sequenced from a single sample in a study of cytomegalovirus exposure and HLA in healthy donors. PCR involved 60 Vbeta and 13 Jbeta primers. Clones were read by immunoSEQ multiplex PCR, and TCRdb kept only the in-frame ones, dropping some. The table has around 160,000 clones, 80% to 85% seen once. What was sequenced was PBMCs. The receptors stem from a male donor in good health and CMV-seropositive.

The V call is TRBV7-2, the J call TRBJ1-2; 12 nucleotides agree with TRBD1. V gave up 5 bases and J gave up 6 bases; unmatched junction bases: 7. This CDR3 is built from 15 residues. Germline V gene lookup returns CDR1 SGHTA and CDR2 FQGNSA. This chain's CDR3 is CASSQGQGAADGYTF. CDR3 DNA: TGTGCCAGCAGCCAGGGACAGGGGGCAGCGGATGGCTACACCTTC.

This clone was detected once. The chain links TRBV10-2 to TRBJ1-5, with D unresolved. CDR1 is WSHSY, CDR2 SAAADI, per germline. This CDR3 contains 12 residues. The V gene lost 3 bases and the J gene lost 9 bases, with 9 bases spanning the gap. CDR3 coding DNA: TGCGCCAGCAGTGAAGCGCGCGGGCCCCAGCATTTT. Translation: CASSEARGPQHF.

The chain has TRBV19 and TRBJ2-7; 8 bases match TRBD1. Trimming removed 6 bases from V and 5 bases from J; junction bases left unmatched: 0. Germline V gene data show CDR1 as LNHDA and CDR2 as SQIVND (reference sequence). The CDR3 sequence is 11 residues long. The CDR3: CASRTGDEQYF. The CDR3 coding sequence is TGTGCCAGTAGGACAGGGGACGAGCAGTACTTC. Full variable domain (outside the CDR3, taken from reference TRBV19 and TRBJ2-7): DGGITQSPKYLFRKEGQNVTLSCEQNLNHDAMYWYRQDPGQGLRLIYYSQIVNDFQKGDIAEGYSVSREKKESFPLTVTSAQKNPTAFYLCASRTGDEQYFGPGTRLTVT.

DNA for the CDR3: TGTGCCAGCAGCCCCGCAGGGGGCGGAACAGATACGCAGTATTTT. Translating gives CASSPAGGGTDTQYF. This chain uses TRBV5-5 with TRBJ2-3, with TRBD1 identical over 8 bases. The V and J ends lost 4 bases and 3 bases, in that order; junction bases with no gene match: 7. The CDR3 runs 15 residues. CDR1 is SGHKS and CDR2 is YYEKEE in the germline V gene (reference sequence).

The V gene is TRBV5-4, the J gene TRBJ2-2; TRBD1 aligns across 9 bases. V dropped 2 bases and J dropped 4; count of bases not matched to a gene: 6. Per the germline V gene, CDR1 is SGHNT and CDR2 is YYREEE (reference sequence). The CDR3 runs to 16 residues. CDR3 region: CASSFGQGTSTGELFF. The CDR3, as DNA: TGTGCCAGCAGCTTCGGACAGGGGACGAGCACCGGGGAGCTGTTTTTT. The complete variable domain, with remaining parts taken from reference TRBV5-4 and TRBJ2-2, reads ETGVTQSPTHLIKTRGQQVTLRCSSQSGHNTVSWYQQALGQGPQFIFQYYREEENGRGNFPPRFSGLQFPNYSSELNVNALELDDSALYLCASSFGQGTSTGELFFGEGSRLTVL.

About this clone: One end of the junction varies from germline; a read error may be responsible. Other DNA sequences in this sample translate to the same CDR3. The rearrangement uses TRBV30 and TRBJ2-1; 8 bases are a match to TRBD1. This CDR3 comprises 13 residues. Germline V gene lookup returns CDR1 GTSNPN and CDR2 SVGIG (reference sequence). DNA of the CDR3: TGCGCCTGGGGACAGGCTACCTACAATGAGCAGTTCTTC. This sequence encodes CAWGQATYNEQFF.

V is TRBV28 and J is TRBJ1-2; D might be TRBD1 (6 bases). Germline loops: CDR1 MDHEN, CDR2 SYDVKM. Trimming cost V 2 bases and J 7 bases, with 17 bases left between them. The CDR3 spans 15 residues. CDR3 DNA: TGTGCCAGCAGTTTAGAAACAGGGACCCCTCTTGGCTACACCTTC. Its protein is CASSLETGTPLGYTF.

The CDR3 protein is CASSQEGDSAYEQYF. The CDR3 DNA sequence: TGCGCCAGCAGCCAAGAGGGGGACTCTGCCTACGAGCAGTACTTC. J is TRBJ2-7 and V is TRBV4-1, with a weak D call TRBD2 (6 bases). The ends were cut back, 0 bases at V and 2 bases at J, with 11 bases in the middle. The CDR3 contains 15 residues. From germline, CDR1 is MGHRA and CDR2 YSYEKL.

The chain is built from TRBV19 and TRBJ2-2; TRBD1 aligns across 8 bases. Germline V gene data show CDR1 as LNHDA and CDR2 as SQIVND (reference sequence). With 6 bases clipped from V and 7 bases from J, the junction kept 4 bases outside the gene matches. The CDR3 consists of 13 residues. DNA of the CDR3: TGTGCCAGTAGGGGACAGGCGGTCGGGGAGCTGTTTTTT. This encodes CASRGQAVGELFF.

On this clone itself: The junction departs from germline at one end; a sequencing error may be responsible. The chain joins TRBV7-6 to TRBJ1-2; D unresolved. CDR1 and CDR2 (germline): SGHVS, FNYEAQ. The CDR3 is 12 amino acids. The CDR3 reads CASSFPPAEVGF. The CDR3 DNA is TGTGCCAGCAGCTTTCCTCCAGCAGAGGTTGGTTTC.

This clone was counted a single time. V usage is TRBV9 and J usage is TRBJ2-7, with TRBD2 as a possible D gene (6 bases). Germline V gene data show CDR1 as SGDLS and CDR2 as YYNGEE. The CDR3 totals 15 residues. V was clipped by 2 bases and J by 3 bases, with 15 bases between them. The CDR3 coding sequence is TGTGCCAGCAGCGTTTCCGGGACTGGGGACTACGAGCAGTACTTC. It codes for CASSVSGTGDYEQYF. Drawing the rest from reference TRBV9 and TRBJ2-7, the complete variable domain is DSGVTQTPKHLITATGQRVTLRCSPRSGDLSVYWYQQSLDQGLQFLIQYYNGEERAKGNILERFSAQQFPDLHSELNLSSLELGDSALYFCASSVSGTGDYEQYFGPGTRLTVT.

The sample holds one count of this clone. The chain couples TRBV7-2 to TRBJ1-3; TRBD1 matches at 8 bases. V shed 5 bases, J shed 2 bases, and the junction held 2 bases outside the gene matches. Germline CDR1 SGHTA, CDR2 FQGNSA. The CDR3 is made up of 14 amino acids. CDR3: CASSVDRAGNTIYF. In DNA form, the CDR3 reads TGTGCCAGCAGCGTGGACAGGGCTGGAAACACCATATATTTT.

Concerning this clone itself: Sequence at one end of the junction differs from germline and may be a read error. The chain is built from TRBV19 and TRBJ1-2; D is uncertain. Looked up from germline, CDR1 is LNHDA and CDR2 is SQIVND (reference sequence). The CDR3 spans 14 residues. CDR3 coding DNA: TGTGCCAGTAGTCCTTCCCTGGCTAACTATGGCCACACCTTC. This sequence encodes CASSPSLANYGHTF.

This chain connects TRBV5-4 to TRBJ2-5; no clear D gene. The germline CDR1 and CDR2 sequences are SGHNT and YYREEE (reference sequence). The CDR3 covers 14 residues. V dropped 4 bases and J dropped 0 bases, with 10 bases sitting between them. CDR3 sequence reads: CASSSMHNQETQYF. CDR3 bases: TGTGCCAGCAGCAGCATGCATAACCAAGAGACCCAGTACTTC.

V usage is TRBV18 and J usage is TRBJ1-1, with D perhaps TRBD1 (5 bases). The CDR3 spans 16 residues. Germline lookup yields CDR1 KGHSH and CDR2 LQKENI. The V and J ends lost 0 bases and 2 bases respectively, with 13 bases between them. DNA for the CDR3: TGTGCCAGCTCACCACCGGGAAACAGGCATAACACTGAAGCTTTCTTT. Translating it yields CASSPPGNRHNTEAFF.

V and J are TRBV7-8 and TRBJ2-3, with 9 bases fitting TRBD2. The CDR3 has 17 amino acids. Per the germline V gene, CDR1 is SGHVS and CDR2 is FQNEAQ. The J segment lost 6 bases and the V segment lost 5 bases, leaving 15 bases of the junction unmatched. The CDR3 nucleotides are TGTGCCAGCAGCCCAACGAGGGCGGGAGGGAGGGGGGATACGCAGTATTTT. Amino acids: CASSPTRAGGRGDTQYF.

The chain uses TRBV5-1 and TRBJ1-1, with a tentative D call TRBD1 (6 bases). Per germline, CDR1 SGHRS and CDR2 YFSETQ. Trimming removed 0 bases from V and 5 bases from J, with 8 bases in between. This CDR3 is built from 13 residues. CDR3 sequence reads: CASSLEGGTEAFF. The CDR3 region has the DNA TGCGCCAGCAGCTTGGAGGGGGGGACTGAAGCTTTCTTT. The whole variable domain, remainder taken from reference TRBV5-1 and TRBJ1-1, is KAGVTQTPRYLIKTRGQQVTLSCSPISGHRSVSWYQQTPGQGLQFLFEYFSETQRNKGNFPGRFSGRQFSNSRSEMNVSTLELGDSALYLCASSLEGGTEAFFGQGTRLTVV.